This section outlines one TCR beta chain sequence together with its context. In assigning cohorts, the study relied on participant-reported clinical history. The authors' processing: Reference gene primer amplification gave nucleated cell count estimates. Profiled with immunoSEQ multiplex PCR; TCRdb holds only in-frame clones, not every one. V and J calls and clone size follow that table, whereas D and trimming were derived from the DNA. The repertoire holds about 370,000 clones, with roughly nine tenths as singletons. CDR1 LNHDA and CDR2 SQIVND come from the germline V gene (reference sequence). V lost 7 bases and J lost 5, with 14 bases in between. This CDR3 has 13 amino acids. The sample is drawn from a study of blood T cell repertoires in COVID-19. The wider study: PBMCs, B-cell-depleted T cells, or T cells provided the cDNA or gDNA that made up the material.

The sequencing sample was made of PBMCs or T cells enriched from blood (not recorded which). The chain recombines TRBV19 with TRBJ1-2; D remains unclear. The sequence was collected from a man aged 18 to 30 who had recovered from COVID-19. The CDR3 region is CASTPSFGYGYTF. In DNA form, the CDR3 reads TGTGCCAGTACCCCTAGTTTCGGGTATGGCTACACCTTC.